Listed below are T cell receptor beta chains from one sample, sequenced in a study of cytomegalovirus exposure and HLA in healthy donors. Using immunoSEQ multiplex PCR, the repertoire was profiled, and TCRdb retains in-frame clones only, with some absent. The sample holds 150,000 to 200,000 clones; 75% are singletons and the top ten take 4% to 5.5%. The sample was PBMCs. The receptors derive from a male donor in good health and CMV-seronegative. CDR3s include the opening cysteine and the closing phenylalanine or tryptophan. A D gene is named only where the DNA matches it firmly. Size tells how often a clone was seen (once, few, many) or the class of an expanded clone, and some rows leave it out.

J	V	size	D	DNA	CDR3
TRBJ1-2	TRBV28	-	-	TGTGCCAGCAGTTTAACGGGAGTAGGTGGCTACACCTTC	CASSLTGVGGYTF
TRBJ2-7	TRBV13	-	TRBD1	TGTGCCAGCAGTTCAAGGACAGGGAACTTCGGCCATCCCTACGAGCAGTACTTC	CASSSRTGNFGHPYEQYF
TRBJ1-1	TRBV19	-	-	TGTGCCAGTAGTCTTAACACTGAAGCTTTCTTT	CASSLNTEAFF
TRBJ2-7	TRBV7-8	-	TRBD2	TGTGCCAGCAGTCCCCTAGGGGGGACTAGCGGGGTCTACGAGCAGTACTTC	CASSPLGGTSGVYEQYF
TRBJ2-1	TRBV5-1	-	-	TGCGCCAGCAGCTTACGTAGACTAGTGAAGGGGAATGAGCAGTTCTTC	CASSLRRLVKGNEQFF
TRBJ2-2	TRBV6-5	few	TRBD2	TGTGCCAGCAGTACGGGGGGGCCGAACACCGGGGAGCTGTTTTTT	CASSTGGPNTGELFF
TRBJ1-1	TRBV19	-	TRBD1	TGTGCCAGTAGTATAACCCCACAGGGGAGGAACACTGAAGCTTTCTTT	CASSITPQGRNTEAFF
TRBJ1-2	TRBV6-4	-	-	TGTGCCAGCAGATCGACGGGGGGGGGCTACACCTTC	CASRSTGGGYTF
TRBJ1-1	TRBV5-4	few	-	TGTGCCAGCAGCTTAAGACAGATGAACACTGAAGCTTTCTTT	CASSLRQMNTEAFF
TRBJ2-4	TRBV4-1	-	-	TGCGCCAGCAGCCAAGAAGATAGGGGGACCAAAAACATTCAGTACTTC	CASSQEDRGTKNIQYF
TRBJ2-2	TRBV30	-	-	TGTGCCTGGAGTCCTAGGGGTGGGGACGGGGAGCTGTTTTTT	CAWSPRGGDGELFF
TRBJ2-3	TRBV5-8	-	TRBD2	TGTGCCAGCAGCTTGGAGGCGGGGGGGCTCCGCACAGATACGCAGTATTTT	CASSLEAGGLRTDTQYF
TRBJ2-1	TRBV9	many	TRBD2	TGTGCCAGCAGCGTCAATCCGGGACTAGCGAGTGAGCAGTTCTTC	CASSVNPGLASEQFF
TRBJ2-1	TRBV27	once	-	TGTGCCAGCAGTCGGGGGACAGCTTACAATGAGCAGTTCTTC	CASSRGTAYNEQFF
TRBJ1-2	TRBV6-1	-	-	TGTGCCAGCACCCCCGGATGGGGCCAGGGCTATGGCTACACCTTC	CASTPGWGQGYGYTF
TRBJ1-5	TRBV19	-	TRBD1	TGTGCCAGTAGTTCAGGGGGCGCGAGACAGCCCCAGCATTTT	CASSSGGARQPQHF
TRBJ2-3	TRBV5-1	-	TRBD1	TGCGCCAGCAGCATACCGGGACAGTCCACTACAGATACGCAGTATTTT	CASSIPGQSTTDTQYF
TRBJ2-1	TRBV7-9	once	TRBD1	TGTGCCAGCAGCTCCCGAGGCGGACAGGGGGCGACCTACAATGAGCAGTTCTTC	CASSSRGGQGATYNEQFF
TRBJ2-7	TRBV4-1	-	TRBD2	TGCGCCAGCAGCCAAGAAGAGCGGGAGTCCTACGAGCAGTACTTC	CASSQEERESYEQYF
TRBJ2-2	TRBV5-8	once	-	TGTGCCAGCACCTTCCGACAGGACTTTGCCACCGGGGAGCTGTTTTTT	CASTFRQDFATGELFF
TRBJ1-1	TRBV2	-	TRBD1	TGTGCCAGCAGTGATAGGAGGGGGCTTACTGAAGCTTTCTTT	CASSDRRGLTEAFF
TRBJ1-2	TRBV2	-	TRBD1	TGTGCCAGCAGTGAACGCCTAGGGACAGGGAATGGCTACACCTTC	CASSERLGTGNGYTF
TRBJ2-2	TRBV6-1	few	-	TGTGCCAGCAACCAACAGGGTCCCGGGGAGCTGTTTTTT	CASNQQGPGELFF
TRBJ1-5	TRBV27	few	TRBD1	TGTGCCAGCAGTCAGGGGGCTCTCGGACAGCCCCAGCATTTT	CASSQGALGQPQHF
TRBJ1-1	TRBV7-6	-	TRBD1	TGTGCCAGCAGCACTGGCCCGGGACAGGGGAACACTGAAGCTTTCTTT	CASSTGPGQGNTEAFF
TRBJ2-2	TRBV6-6	-	-	TGTGCCAGCATTCGACAGATATACACCGGGGAGCTGTTTTTT	CASIRQIYTGELFF
TRBJ1-2	TRBV30	-	-	TGTGCCTGGAGTAGGGGTGCAGGGGACTATGGCTACACCTTC	CAWSRGAGDYGYTF
TRBJ2-2	TRBV11-1	-	TRBD2	TGTGCCAGCAGCTTAGCGCTAGCGGGTACGGGGGAGCTGTTTTTT	CASSLALAGTGELFF
TRBJ2-7	TRBV11-2	-	TRBD2	TGTGCCAGCAGCTTAGATCTGCCTAGCGGGGGCTACGAGCAGTACTTC	CASSLDLPSGGYEQYF
TRBJ2-7	TRBV15	-	-	TGTGCCACCAGCAGAGACGGGGATTACGAGCAGTACTTC	CATSRDGDYEQYF
TRBJ1-2	TRBV2	-	TRBD1	TGTGCCAGTTCGACAGGGATGGGCTACACCTTC	CASSTGMGYTF